What follows is one T cell receptor beta chain and its context. Its antigen is not identified. This sample is drawn from a study of identical twins. CDR3 length: 15 residues. Germline CDR1 SGHRS, CDR2 YFSETQ. With 4 bases clipped from V and 1 base from J, the junction kept 1 base outside the gene matches. TCRdb reprocessed the 5' RACE reads with MiXCR, giving one entry per CDR3 protein. The sample holds about 520,000 distinct CDR3 sequences, approximately 22% seen once. Findings and limits, study-wide: Insertion counts were lower in abundant cord blood beta clonotypes, a trend that memory repertoires did not show.

These data also featured in a second study, about T cells expressing NK-cell markers. That study reports: Sorted CD3+CD56-NKG2C+, CD3+CD56+NKG2C- and CD3+CD56+NKG2C+ T cells were the source of the TCR beta repertoires. In four donors, these clonotypes also led the CD3+CD56-NKG2C+ fraction.

This receptor was identified in a woman between 18 and 29 years old in good health. Sequenced input: CD4+ T cells sorted from blood. The rearrangement uses TRBV5-1 and TRBJ1-6, with TRBD1 identical over 8 bases. Written as DNA, the CDR3 is TGCGCCAGCAGCGGACAGGGTTCCTATAATTCACCCCTCCACTTT. It yields the protein CASSGQGSYNSPLHF.